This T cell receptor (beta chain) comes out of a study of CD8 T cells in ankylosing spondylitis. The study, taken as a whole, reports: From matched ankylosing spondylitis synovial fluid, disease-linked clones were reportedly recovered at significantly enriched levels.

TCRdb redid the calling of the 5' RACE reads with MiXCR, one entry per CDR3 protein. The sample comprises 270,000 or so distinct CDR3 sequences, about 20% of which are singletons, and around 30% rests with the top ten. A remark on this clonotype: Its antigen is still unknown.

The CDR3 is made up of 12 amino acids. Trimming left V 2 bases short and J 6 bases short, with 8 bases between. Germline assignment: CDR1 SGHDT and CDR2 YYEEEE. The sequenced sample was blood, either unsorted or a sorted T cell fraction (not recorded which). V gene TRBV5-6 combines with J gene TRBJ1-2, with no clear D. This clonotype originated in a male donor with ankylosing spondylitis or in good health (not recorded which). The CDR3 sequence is CASSFYGNGYTF. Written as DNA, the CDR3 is TGTGCCAGCAGCTTTTACGGGAATGGCTACACCTTC.